This T cell receptor (beta chain) appears in the sequencing data of a study of cytomegalovirus exposure and HLA in healthy donors. Study summary: The roughly 120 validation repertoires, a later analysis reported, used the same platform as the roughly 710 first-cohort repertoires.

Some clones are missing from TCRdb's copy, which holds only in-frame ones; the method was immunoSEQ multiplex PCR. This sample carries some 310,000 clones, roughly 88% of them seen once, and the ten largest clones take around 0.91%. V lost 2 bases and J 4 bases, leaving 14 bases between the germline ends. The CDR3 has 16 amino acids. Germline V gives CDR1 MNHEY, CDR2 SVGAGI. The sample was PBMCs. The receptor was derived from a man aged 25-40 years in good health and CMV-seronegative. The gene calls are TRBV6-5 and TRBJ2-2, with D perhaps TRBD2 (7 bases). The DNA of the CDR3 is TGTGCCAGCAGTTACGAGGGGGGGCGCGGCACCGGGGAGCTGTTTTTT. This encodes CASSYEGGRGTGELFF.